These 21 T cell receptor beta chains came from one sample sequenced in a study of OX40 agonist ivuxolimab in advanced cancers. The repertoire was sequenced with immunoSEQ multiplex PCR; TCRdb's copy has only in-frame clones and lacks some. Seen here are tens of thousands of clones, 70% to 80% observed once, and the top ten hold roughly 1.2%. The sample in question was CD4+ or CD8+ T cells sorted from blood, obtained in a trial of the OX40 agonist ivuxolimab. The receptors stem from an adult with an advanced solid tumor such as melanoma, head and neck, liver or kidney cancer.

This sequence joins TRBV7-9 and TRBJ2-4; 7 positions agree with TRBD1. Germline CDR1 SEHNR, CDR2 FQNEAQ (reference sequence). The CDR3 consists of 13 residues. The CDR3 spells CVSEKGAGNIQYF. The CDR3 coding sequence is TGTGTCAGTGAAAAGGGGGCTGGAAACATTCAGTACTTC.

V gene TRBV19 combines with J gene TRBJ2-7; 7 bases match TRBD1. CDR3 length: 13 amino acids. J lost 5 bases, V lost 6 bases, and 7 bases had no gene match. Germline V CDR1 and CDR2: LNHDA, SQIVND (reference sequence). The CDR3 DNA sequence: TGTGCCAGTAGCAAAAACAGGGGCCACGAGCAGTACTTC. Translating gives CASSKNRGHEQYF.

In DNA form, the CDR3 reads TGTGCCAGTAGTCCCCTGCGGGGCGACGAGCAGTACTTC. It yields the protein CASSPLRGDEQYF. The chain recombines TRBV19 with TRBJ2-7, with D possibly TRBD2 on 6 matching bases. The ends were cut back, 5 bases at V and 5 bases at J, with 13 bases in the middle. This CDR3 contains 13 residues. Germline-derived CDR1 and CDR2 are LNHDA and SQIVND (reference sequence).

The chain employs TRBV6-1 and TRBJ1-3, with TRBD1 as a possible D gene (5 bases). The germline V and J ends were trimmed by 8 bases and 7 bases, with 12 bases remaining between them. The CDR3 consists of 12 residues. Germline lookup yields CDR1 MNHNS and CDR2 SASEGT. CDR3 residues: CASRDPLNTIYF. The CDR3, as DNA: TGTGCCAGCCGGGACCCCTTGAACACCATATATTTT.

This clone was seen a handful of times. The chain couples TRBV10-3 to TRBJ2-1; the match to TRBD2 covers 7 bases. V shed 4 bases, J shed 2 bases, and the junction held 5 bases outside the gene matches. Germline V gives CDR1 ENHRY, CDR2 SYGVKD. The CDR3 is 15 amino acids. The DNA for the CDR3 is TGTGCCATCAGTGGGGCGGGAGAGACCTACAATGAGCAGTTCTTC. Translation: CAISGAGETYNEQFF.

The chain has TRBV15 and TRBJ2-5, with 7 bases lining up with TRBD2. CDR1 and CDR2 (germline): LNHNV, YYDKDF (reference sequence). The CDR3 extends over 15 amino acids. The ends lost 1 base at V and 0 bases at J; junction bases unmatched: 2. CDR3 coding DNA: TGTGCCACCAGCAGAGGGGGGACTAACCAAGAGACCCAGTACTTC. Amino acids: CATSRGGTNQETQYF.

This clone came up a few times. The chain has TRBV19 and TRBJ1-6; TRBD1 matches at 7 bases. V lost 7 bases to trimming and J lost 7 bases; unmatched junction nucleotides: 7. CDR1 LNHDA and CDR2 SQIVND come from the germline V gene (reference sequence). The CDR3 has 14 residues. The CDR3 nucleotides read TGTGCCAGTACGACAGGGTCTTGGAATTCACCCCTCCACTTT. Translated: CASTTGSWNSPLHF.

The chain is built from TRBV7-9 and TRBJ2-1, with D perhaps given as TRBD1 or TRBD2 (5 bases each). The CDR3 runs to 14 residues. Per germline, CDR1 SEHNR and CDR2 FQNEAQ (reference sequence). Deletions cut 3 bases from V and 5 bases from J, with 11 bases between. The CDR3 spells CASSFGGRNNEQFF. The CDR3 DNA is TGTGCCAGCAGCTTTGGGGGAAGAAACAATGAGCAGTTCTTC.

The gene calls are TRBV20-1 and TRBJ1-2; D is unresolved. Between the trimmed V and J ends, which lost 5 bases and 2 bases, there was a span of 3 bases. The germline gives CDR1 DFQATT, CDR2 SNEGSKA (reference sequence). The CDR3 loop spans 10 amino acids. The CDR3 region is CSAANYGYTF. CDR3 nucleotide sequence: TGCAGTGCTGCCAACTATGGCTACACCTTC.

The rearrangement links TRBV11-3 to TRBJ2-5, with 11 positions matching TRBD1. The J call may be faulty, since TRBJ2-7 better matches the DNA end. This CDR3 has 16 residues. In germline, CDR1 is SGHNT, CDR2 YENEEA. CDR3 sequence reads: CASSFPGTGGPYEQYF. The CDR3 bases are TGTGCCAGCAGCTTCCCCGGGACAGGGGGGCCCTACGAGCAGTACTTC.

The gene calls are TRBV19 and TRBJ2-7; 9 positions agree with TRBD1. V dropped 6 bases and J dropped 6; count of bases not matched to a gene: 12. The CDR3 sequence is 15 residues long. In germline, CDR1 is LNHDA, CDR2 SQIVND (reference sequence). The CDR3 sequence: CASSRSGTGSVEQYF. For the CDR3, the DNA is TGTGCCAGTAGCAGATCCGGGACAGGGTCTGTCGAGCAGTACTTC.

The V and J genes are TRBV6-1 and TRBJ1-3; D is undetermined. This CDR3 has 15 amino acids. The germline V gene encodes CDR1 MNHNS and CDR2 SASEGT. V lost 7 bases and J 3 bases, leaving 16 bases between the germline ends. CDR3 sequence reads: CASTRGREGGNTIYF. In DNA, the CDR3 is TGTGCCAGCACCAGAGGAAGGGAGGGTGGAAACACCATATATTTT.

The chain carries TRBV19 and TRBJ1-1; no reliable D call. This CDR3 region has 13 residues. Deletions cut 7 bases from V and 9 bases from J, with 18 bases between. The germline CDR1 and CDR2 sequences are LNHDA and SQIVND (reference sequence). The CDR3 DNA sequence: TGTGCCAGTACCGATCCCCACAGCCGTAAAGCTTTCTTT. It specifies CASTDPHSRKAFF.

The chain is built from TRBV10-3 and TRBJ2-3; D remains ambiguous. The CDR3 covers 14 residues. The V end was cut by 0 bases, the J end by 8 bases, with 12 bases between. Germline loops: CDR1 ENHRY, CDR2 SYGVKD. The CDR3 sequence: CAISESGGLGTQYF. DNA of the CDR3: TGTGCCATCAGTGAGTCCGGTGGTCTGGGTACGCAGTATTTT.

A few counts support this clone. CDR3: CASSAQMVGNEQFF. The CDR3 DNA reads TGTGCCAGCAGCGCCCAAATGGTGGGCAATGAGCAGTTCTTC. The chain carries TRBV9 and TRBJ2-1; D is undetermined. Trimming removed 3 bases at V and 6 bases at J, with 13 bases between. CDR1 is SGDLS and CDR2 is YYNGEE in the germline V gene. The CDR3 spans 14 residues.

The rearrangement uses TRBV2 and TRBJ2-5, with D perhaps TRBD2 (7 bases). Germline V lookup: CDR1 SNHLY, CDR2 FYNNEI. The CDR3 length is 14 residues. Trimming left V 0 bases short and J 5 bases short, with 10 bases between. The CDR3 here is CASSEAGGGETQYF. CDR3 in DNA: TGTGCCAGCAGTGAAGCGGGAGGGGGTGAGACCCAGTACTTC.

The chain recombines TRBV7-3 with TRBJ2-3; TRBD2 aligns across 8 bases. Unmatched junction bases numbered 5, after V lost 5 bases and J lost 4 bases. Germline loops: CDR1 SGHTA, CDR2 FQGTGA. CDR3 size: 14 residues. The CDR3 coding sequence is TGTGCCAGCAGCGTAGCGGGATACGCAGATACGCAGTATTTT. Its protein product is CASSVAGYADTQYF.

The sample holds a few counts of this clone. CDR3 sequence (DNA): TGTGCCACCGACCGGGACAGGGGAAACAATGAGCAGTTCTTC. As protein: CATDRDRGNNEQFF. J is TRBJ2-1 and V is TRBV2, with 10 bases aligning to TRBD1. This CDR3 contains 14 residues. Germline V gene data show CDR1 as SNHLY and CDR2 as FYNNEI. V dropped 10 bases and J dropped 5; count of bases not matched to a gene: 8.

V usage is TRBV6-1 and J usage is TRBJ2-1; no definite D call. Looked up from germline, CDR1 is MNHNS and CDR2 is SASEGT. The CDR3 has 14 residues. The V and J ends lost 6 bases and 4 bases respectively, with 13 bases between them. The CDR3 nucleotides are TGTGCCAGCAGGCCCACTGGCCGTTACAATGAGCAGTTCTTC. Translation gives CASRPTGRYNEQFF.

The chain couples TRBV29-1 to TRBJ1-1; D is ambiguous. The CDR3 is 12 amino acids. CDR1 and CDR2 from the germline V gene are SQVTM and ANQGSEA. V lost 4 bases and J lost 3, with 9 bases in between. In DNA form, the CDR3 reads TGCAGCGTTGCGAGACAAGACACTGAAGCTTTCTTT. This encodes CSVARQDTEAFF.

The chain combines TRBV30 with TRBJ1-2; the D gene is possibly TRBD1 (5 bases). This CDR3 region has 14 residues. Looked up from germline, CDR1 is GTSNPN and CDR2 is SVGIG (reference sequence). Trimming took 0 bases from V and 6 from J, leaving 14 bases between them. CDR3 nucleotides: TGTGCCTGGAGTGTACAGGCAGGGTTTAATGGCTACACCTTC. This sequence encodes CAWSVQAGFNGYTF.